The 18 T cell receptor beta chains below all came from one sample that was sequenced in a study of T-cell memory formation after mild COVID-19. TCRdb analysed the 5' RACE reads with MiXCR anew, one entry per CDR3 protein. The data contain roughly 120,000 distinct CDR3 sequences, roughly 20% of them singletons. Sequenced material: PBMCs or a T cell subset sorted from them (not recorded which). These receptors originate from a man aged 18 to 30 who had mild COVID-19 (a few samples of this study predate the infection). Cell type and time point are not known.

This clonotype showed up just a few times. The chain carries TRBV7-9 and TRBJ2-7; D gene ambiguous. V was pared by 2 bases and J by 4 bases, with 6 bases between. CDR3 length equals 12 residues. Germline lookup yields CDR1 SEHNR and CDR2 FQNEAQ (reference sequence). The CDR3 DNA is TGTGCCAGCAGCTTACGTGGGTACGAGCAGTACGTC. It is translated as CASSLRGYEQYV.

This clonotype was detected a few times. The CDR3 nucleotides read TGTGCCACCAGTGCCAAGGGGTCTGACATTCAGTACTTC. Residues: CATSAKGSDIQYF. The rearrangement links TRBV15 to TRBJ2-4, with a tentative D call TRBD1 (5 bases). V lost 6 bases to trimming and J lost 8 bases, with 14 bases between them. The CDR3 has 13 amino acids. The germline V gene encodes CDR1 LNHNV and CDR2 YYDKDF (reference sequence). Filled out from reference TRBV15 and TRBJ2-4, the complete variable domain reads DAMVIQNPRYQVTQFGKPVTLSCSQTLNHNVMYWYQQKSSQAPKLLFHYYDKDFNNEADTPDNFQSRRPNTSFCFLDIRSPGLGDTAMYLCATSAKGSDIQYFGAGTRLSVL.

This clonotype was observed a few times. The chain couples TRBV7-2 to TRBJ1-2, with TRBD1 matching over 7 bases. The CDR3 length is 17 residues. The germline CDR1 and CDR2 sequences are SGHTA and FQGNSA. The ends lost 1 base at V and 8 bases at J; junction bases unmatched: 16. This CDR3 reads CASSLGYAATGRVGYTF. The CDR3 nucleotides read TGTGCCAGCAGCTTAGGGTATGCTGCGACAGGGAGGGTCGGCTACACCTTC. Full variable domain (rest looked up from reference TRBV7-2 and TRBJ1-2): GAGVSQSPSNKVTEKGKDVELRCDPISGHTALYWYRQSLGQGLEFLIYFQGNSAPDKSGLPSDRFSAERTGGSVSTLTIQRTQQEDSAVYLCASSLGYAATGRVGYTFGSGTRLTVV.

This clonotype was detected a few times. The chain is built from TRBV7-9 and TRBJ1-2, with D maybe TRBD1 (6 bases). V lost 1 base and J 2 bases, leaving 11 bases between the germline ends. Germline CDR1 and CDR2: SEHNR and FQNEAQ (reference sequence). The CDR3 runs 15 residues. The CDR3 is CASSLGTVENYGYTF. CDR3 DNA sequence: TGTGCCAGCAGCTTAGGGACAGTAGAGAACTATGGCTACACCTTC.

This clonotype was recorded a few times. The V call is TRBV4-1, the J call TRBJ2-7; no definite D call. V was pared by 5 bases and J by 0 bases, with 8 bases between. The CDR3 length is 13 residues. Germline values: CDR1 MGHRA, CDR2 YSYEKL. The CDR3 DNA reads as TGCGCCAGCAGCGGGCCTGGCTCCTACGAGCAGTACGTC. Translated, it gives CASSGPGSYEQYV.

The chain carries TRBV7-9 and TRBJ2-7; no firm D call. The ends were cut back, 5 bases at V and 4 bases at J, with 21 bases in the middle. The germline V gene encodes CDR1 SEHNR and CDR2 FQNEAQ (reference sequence). CDR3 size: 16 residues. The CDR3 nucleotides are TGTGCCAGCAGCGACACGGTCCTGCGGCCCGGGTACGAGCAGTACTTC. Its translation is CASSDTVLRPGYEQYF.

The chain combines TRBV6-5 with TRBJ2-7; perhaps TRBD2 as D (6 bases). Trimming took 6 bases from V and 6 from J, leaving 12 bases between them. The germline CDR1 and CDR2 sequences are MNHEY and SVGAGI. The CDR3 totals 12 residues. CDR3 nucleotide sequence: TGTGCCAGCAGGGAGCGGCGGGGCGAGCAGTACTTC. Its protein is CASRERRGEQYF.

Only a few counts were recorded for this clonotype. J is TRBJ2-5 and V is TRBV6-6; 9 positions match TRBD2. Germline CDR1 and CDR2: MNHNY and SVGAGI (reference sequence). The CDR3 contains 15 residues. Unmatched junction bases numbered 12, after V lost 6 bases and J lost 7 bases. CDR3 DNA sequence: TGTGCCAGCAGCCGGGGGCTAGCGGGGAATGGGACCCAGTACTTC. Protein product: CASSRGLAGNGTQYF.

The CDR3 nucleotides are TGTGCCAGCAGCGTATCAGGAGGGATTTACACTGAAGCTTTCTTT. It yields the protein CASSVSGGIYTEAFF. The chain carries TRBV9 and TRBJ1-1, with D hard to call. The CDR3 contains 15 residues. Deletions cut 1 base from V and 3 bases from J, with 13 bases between. CDR1 is SGDLS and CDR2 is YYNGEE in the germline V gene.

V is TRBV12-3 or TRBV12-4 and J is TRBJ2-1; TRBD2 aligns across 8 bases. V was clipped by 3 bases and J by 6 bases; unmatched bases: 4. The CDR3 loop spans 14 amino acids. The CDR3 region has the DNA TGTGCCAGCAGTTTTAGCGGGGCTATCAATGAGCAGTTCTTC. Translated, it gives CASSFSGAINEQFF.

This clonotype came up many times. The chain carries TRBV7-2 and TRBJ2-1, with TRBD2 identical over 13 bases. This CDR3 spans 15 amino acids. CDR1 is SGHTA and CDR2 is FQGNSA in the germline V gene. Trimming took 4 bases from V and 5 from J; bases not matched to a gene: 2. In nucleotides, the CDR3 is TGTGCCAGCAGCTGGGGACTAGCGGGGAACAATGAGCAGTTCTTC. Protein: CASSWGLAGNNEQFF.

The V gene is TRBV29-1, the J gene TRBJ1-4; perhaps TRBD1 as D (5 bases). V lost 6 bases and J lost 4, with 15 bases in between. CDR3 size: 14 residues. Per the germline V gene, CDR1 is SQVTM and CDR2 is ANQGSEA. As DNA, the CDR3 is TGCAGCGTCGGGGCTGGGGCAGTTAATGAAAAACTGTTTTTT. Translating it yields CSVGAGAVNEKLFF.

The chain couples TRBV5-4 to TRBJ2-7; D ambiguous. Per germline, CDR1 SGHNT and CDR2 YYREEE (reference sequence). V lost 5 bases to trimming and J lost 1 base, with 10 bases between them. The length of the CDR3 is 13 residues. The CDR3 coding sequence is TGTGCCAGCAGATATACTGGGTCCTACGAGCAGTACTTC. As protein: CASRYTGSYEQYF.

The CDR3 bases are TGCGCCAGCAGCCAAGATCTCCGTGGGGCTCATGGCTACACCTTC. Its translation: CASSQDLRGAHGYTF. The chain recombines TRBV4-1 with TRBJ1-2; D possibly corresponds to TRBD1 (5 bases). V was trimmed by 0 bases and J by 6 bases, leaving 14 bases between them. The germline gives CDR1 MGHRA, CDR2 YSYEKL. The CDR3 covers 15 residues.

CDR3 loop: CASSVLLAANEQFF. CDR3 nucleotides: TGTGCCAGCAGCGTGCTACTAGCGGCCAATGAGCAGTTCTTC. The chain combines TRBV7-6 with TRBJ2-1; TRBD2 matches 8 bases. This CDR3 region has 14 residues. The V gene's germline CDR1 is SGHVS and CDR2 FNYEAQ. Trimming at V came to 5 bases and at J to 6 bases, leaving 6 bases not matched to a gene.

This clonotype was counted between two and nine times. The CDR3 DNA is TGTGCCAGCAGCGACCCGCCCGGGACAGGGACCTACGAGCAGTACTTC. Translated: CASSDPPGTGTYEQYF. The gene calls are TRBV5-6 and TRBJ2-7; 9 nucleotides match TRBD1. V shed 4 bases and J 2 bases; nucleotides not matched to a gene: 10. Germline CDR1 is SGHDT and CDR2 is YYEEEE. The CDR3 has 16 residues.

The chain combines TRBV7-9 with TRBJ2-5; D perhaps matches TRBD2 (5 bases). CDR1 is SEHNR, CDR2 FQNEAQ, per germline (reference sequence). Trimming took 5 bases from V and 6 from J, leaving 16 bases between them. This CDR3 region has 14 residues. The CDR3: CASSLREGIQTQYF. The CDR3 coding sequence is TGTGCCAGCAGCCTACGCGAGGGAATACAGACCCAGTACTTC.

The V call is TRBV7-2, the J call TRBJ1-2; no definite D call. The CDR3 consists of 14 residues. CDR1 SGHTA and CDR2 FQGNSA come from the germline V gene. V was pared by 1 base and J by 5 bases, with 11 bases between. CDR3 residues: CASSLGRSAYGYTF. DNA of the CDR3: TGTGCCAGCAGCTTAGGCCGGAGCGCGTATGGCTACACCTTC. The whole variable domain, remainder taken from reference TRBV7-2 and TRBJ1-2, is GAGVSQSPSNKVTEKGKDVELRCDPISGHTALYWYRQSLGQGLEFLIYFQGNSAPDKSGLPSDRFSAERTGGSVSTLTIQRTQQEDSAVYLCASSLGRSAYGYTFGSGTRLTVV.